One sample yielded the 21 T cell receptor beta chains listed below, sequenced in a study of T cell changes during pregnancy in multiple sclerosis. Profiling relied on immunoSEQ multiplex PCR, and the TCRdb table lists in-frame clones only, not all of them. This sample yields about 110,000 clones, of which around 93% are seen a single time; around 1.5% belongs to the top ten. Material: peripheral blood, obtained after pregnancy. These receptors came from a female donor with multiple sclerosis, enrolled in a pregnancy study.

This chain links TRBV10-3 with TRBJ2-1; TRBD2 agrees at 12 bases. The V gene's germline CDR1 is ENHRY and CDR2 SYGVKD. The CDR3 has 14 amino acids. J was trimmed by 8 bases and V by 6 bases; bases with no gene match: 5. The CDR3 nucleotides read TGTGCCATCAGCCTAGCGGGAGGGCTGGATGAGCAGTTCTTC. It is translated as CAISLAGGLDEQFF.

Here the CDR3 DNA reads TGCGCCAGCAGCGGCCCGGGACAGGATGGCTATGGCTACACCTTC. This gives the protein CASSGPGQDGYGYTF. This chain links TRBV4-1 with TRBJ1-2; 8 bases agree with TRBD1. The CDR3 length is 15 residues. Germline V gene lookup returns CDR1 MGHRA and CDR2 YSYEKL. The V gene end was trimmed by 5 bases and the J gene end by 4 bases; junction bases not matched to a gene: 9.

This chain connects TRBV15 to TRBJ1-2; the D is unclear. Trimming cost V 0 bases and J 6 bases, with 20 bases left between them. The germline gives CDR1 LNHNV, CDR2 YYDKDF (reference sequence). The CDR3 has 17 amino acids. CDR3: CATSRDYVLRERDGYTF. The CDR3 DNA reads as TGTGCCACCAGCAGAGATTATGTCCTTAGGGAGCGGGATGGCTACACCTTC.

The V and J genes are TRBV5-1 and TRBJ1-4, with unresolved D. Germline lookup yields CDR1 SGHRS and CDR2 YFSETQ. The V end was cut by 2 bases, the J end by 1 base, with 9 bases between. The CDR3 sequence is 15 residues long. Written as DNA, the CDR3 is TGCGCCAGCAGCTTATCTCCTAGAACTAATGAAAAACTGTTTTTT. Translating gives CASSLSPRTNEKLFF.

The chain uses TRBV27 and TRBJ2-5; D perhaps matches TRBD1 (5 bases). This CDR3 is 14 amino acids long. Looked up from germline, CDR1 is MNHEY and CDR2 is SMNVEV (reference sequence). The germline V and J ends were trimmed by 3 bases and 7 bases, with 15 bases remaining between them. This chain's CDR3 is CASSFLGQDGTQYF. CDR3 DNA: TGTGCCAGCAGTTTCTTGGGGCAGGACGGGACCCAGTACTTC.

Only one count was recorded for this clone. The J gene is TRBJ2-2, the V gene TRBV30, with D perhaps matching TRBD2 (5 bases). Trimming stripped 0 bases from V and 4 bases from J, with 12 bases between. The CDR3 is 15 residues long. The germline V gene encodes CDR1 GTSNPN and CDR2 SVGIG (reference sequence). The CDR3, as DNA: TGTGCCTGGAGTGTAACGAGGGAGACCACCGGGGAGCTGTTTTTT. Amino acid sequence: CAWSVTRETTGELFF.

The V call is TRBV6-4, the J call TRBJ2-1; 7 bases line up with TRBD2. The CDR3 contains 16 residues. Trimming cost V 4 bases and J 6 bases; bases outside gene matches: 12. The germline CDR1 and CDR2 sequences are MRHNA and SNTAGT. CDR3 DNA sequence: TGTGCCAGCAGTGTGGGCGGGGGAGTCGTGGGCAATGAGCAGTTCTTC. It codes for CASSVGGGVVGNEQFF.

The V call is TRBV19, the J call TRBJ1-2; perhaps TRBD1 as D (6 bases). Trimming cost V 6 bases and J 7 bases, with 21 bases left between them. This CDR3 has 15 residues. Germline assignment: CDR1 LNHDA and CDR2 SQIVND (reference sequence). The CDR3 nucleotides read TGTGCCAGTAGAAAGCAGGACAGTCGCGTCTCTGGCTACACCTTC. Translating gives CASRKQDSRVSGYTF.

This sequence joins TRBV28 and TRBJ1-1, with D uncertain. Trimming left V 1 base short and J 5 bases short, with 8 bases between. The germline V gene encodes CDR1 MDHEN and CDR2 SYDVKM. The CDR3 covers 13 residues. The CDR3 sequence is CASSLYELTEAFF. DNA of the CDR3: TGTGCCAGCAGTTTATACGAGTTAACTGAAGCTTTCTTT. Based on the CDR3 plus reference TRBV28 and TRBJ1-1, the full variable domain is DVKVTQSSRYLVKRTGEKVFLECVQDMDHENMFWYRQDPGLGLRLIYFSYDVKMKEKGDIPEGYSVSREKKERFSLILESASTNQTSMYLCASSLYELTEAFFGQGTRLTVV.

The chain uses TRBV2 and TRBJ1-6; no firm D call. Trimming cost V 4 bases and J 0 bases, with 10 bases left between them. The CDR3 runs 16 residues. Germline V gene lookup returns CDR1 SNHLY and CDR2 FYNNEI. The chain's CDR3 is CASSVSAGSYNSPLHF. The CDR3 DNA reads as TGTGCCAGCAGTGTATCGGCGGGCTCCTATAATTCACCCCTCCACTTT.

The chain uses TRBV28 and TRBJ2-7; a possible D gene is TRBD1 (6 bases). The CDR3 loop spans 13 amino acids. The germline V gene has CDR1 MDHEN and CDR2 SYDVKM. The V gene lost 8 bases and the J gene lost 0 bases, with 11 bases spanning the gap. CDR3 in DNA: TGTGCCAGCGAGGGGGACACCTCCTACGAGCAGTACTTC. Translation: CASEGDTSYEQYF.

The rearrangement uses TRBV2 and TRBJ2-7; D may be TRBD2 (6 bases). The CDR3 loop spans 13 amino acids. V shed 5 bases and J shed 2 bases, with 10 bases lying between them. Germline V gene data show CDR1 as SNHLY and CDR2 as FYNNEI. This CDR3 is CASSSGLTYEQYF. CDR3 sequence (DNA): TGTGCCAGCAGTTCGGGACTGACCTACGAGCAGTACTTC.

The chain recombines TRBV7-2 with TRBJ2-5; no firm D call. Trimming pared 1 base from V and 5 bases from J, leaving 11 bases between. CDR3 length: 14 amino acids. Germline CDR1 and CDR2: SGHTA and FQGNSA. The CDR3 reads CASSLELAEETQYF. The CDR3 DNA reads as TGTGCCAGCAGCTTAGAACTGGCGGAGGAGACCCAGTACTTC.

This chain connects TRBV9 to TRBJ2-1, with TRBD2 identical over 7 bases. The CDR3 sequence is 15 residues long. V lost 0 bases and J lost 6; bases outside the gene matches: 6. CDR1 is SGDLS, CDR2 YYNGEE, per germline. CDR3 in DNA: TGTGCCAGCAGCGTAGGCGGGAGCCTGAGCAATGAGCAGTTCTTC. The encoded protein is CASSVGGSLSNEQFF.

The rearrangement links TRBV18 to TRBJ2-1; the match to TRBD2 covers 10 bases. CDR1 is KGHSH and CDR2 is LQKENI in the germline V gene. The ends lost 0 bases at V and 2 bases at J; junction bases unmatched: 7. The CDR3 is 18 residues long. The CDR3: CASSPPASGRVTYNEQFF. The CDR3 nucleotides are TGTGCCAGCTCACCACCGGCTAGCGGGAGAGTAACCTACAATGAGCAGTTCTTC.

V usage is TRBV7-9 and J usage is TRBJ1-2; 9 positions match TRBD1. Germline CDR1 and CDR2: SEHNR and FQNEAQ (reference sequence). J gave up 4 bases and V 1 base, and 1 base lay outside the gene matches. This CDR3 comprises 14 residues. The chain's CDR3 is CASSLEDRGYGYTF. CDR3 DNA: TGTGCCAGCAGCTTAGAGGACAGGGGCTATGGCTACACCTTC.

The chain has TRBV29-1 and TRBJ2-3; possible D gene TRBD2, 5 bases. V dropped 2 bases and J dropped 4 bases, with 7 bases sitting between them. The CDR3 sequence is 12 residues long. Germline loops: CDR1 SQVTM, CDR2 ANQGSEA. CDR3 sequence reads: CSVETGADTQYF. As DNA, the CDR3 is TGCAGCGTTGAAACCGGGGCAGATACGCAGTATTTT.

The chain is built from TRBV15 and TRBJ2-7, with 8 nucleotides matching TRBD2. Germline loops: CDR1 LNHNV, CDR2 YYDKDF (reference sequence). Losses at the gene ends were 2 bases for V and 0 bases for J; bases not matched to a gene: 6. This CDR3 comprises 16 residues. CDR3 region: CATSRFSAGASYEQYF. The CDR3 DNA reads TGTGCCACCAGCAGATTCTCAGCGGGAGCCTCCTACGAGCAGTACTTC.

V gene TRBV19 combines with J gene TRBJ1-5; the D is unclear. Deletions cut 3 bases from V and 10 bases from J, with 19 bases between. The CDR3 totals 15 residues. In germline, CDR1 is LNHDA, CDR2 SQIVND (reference sequence). CDR3 in DNA: TGTGCCAGTAGTATCGACCCCGGGCGGGGAAAACCCCAGCATTTT. Protein: CASSIDPGRGKPQHF.

This clone was recorded only once. V and J are TRBV6-5 and TRBJ2-7; the D gene is possibly TRBD2 (5 bases). The V end was cut by 5 bases, the J end by 4 bases, with 9 bases between. The CDR3 consists of 12 residues. Germline V gene lookup returns CDR1 MNHEY and CDR2 SVGAGI. The CDR3 spells CASSPRGYEQYF. The DNA of the CDR3 is TGTGCCAGCAGTCCTAGAGGGTACGAGCAGTACTTC.

The V and J genes are TRBV19 and TRBJ2-6, with D perhaps TRBD1 (6 bases). Trimming cost V 5 bases and J 0 bases, with 14 bases left between them. The CDR3 has 17 residues. Germline-derived CDR1 and CDR2 are LNHDA and SQIVND (reference sequence). For the CDR3, the DNA is TGTGCCAGTAGTTTCCGGACAGACAACTCTGGGGCCAACGTCCTGACTTTC. This codes for CASSFRTDNSGANVLTF.